The 30 T cell receptor beta chains listed next were all sequenced from one sample in a study of shared clonotypes between healthy human individuals. Clones were sequenced by immunoSEQ multiplex PCR, and TCRdb holds only the in-frame ones, with some missing. Altogether about 2.4 million clones are present, approximately 90% being singletons, with the ten largest covering over 0.12%. The sequenced material came from naive CD4+ T cells sorted from blood. Regarding subset: CD45RA+ positively selected. Receptors were obtained from a man aged 18 to 35 in good health.

The V gene is TRBV7-2, the J gene TRBJ2-5; TRBD2 matches 10 bases. The last part of the DNA fits TRBJ2-7 better; the J call may be wrong. The CDR3 extends over 18 amino acids. Looked up from germline, CDR1 is SGHTA and CDR2 is FQGNSA. The CDR3 is CASSLAGLAGAIDYEQYF. In DNA form, the CDR3 reads TGTGCCAGCAGCTTAGCCGGTCTAGCGGGGGCCATCGACTACGAGCAGTACTTC.

The chain uses TRBV4-2 and TRBJ2-7, with a possible D match to TRBD2 (5 bases). The germline V gene has CDR1 LGHNA and CDR2 YNFKEQ. The CDR3 runs to 13 residues. V shed 7 bases and J shed 0 bases, with 10 bases lying between them. The CDR3: CASNPGNSYEQYF. The CDR3 coding sequence is TGTGCCAGCAACCCGGGGAACTCCTACGAGCAGTACTTC.

The chain links TRBV12-5 to TRBJ2-1; D not certain. CDR1 LGHNT and CDR2 FRNRAP come from the germline V gene. Between the trimmed V and J ends, which lost 0 bases and 4 bases, there was a span of 10 bases. This CDR3 is 15 amino acids long. CDR3 sequence reads: CASGLVESLYNEQFF. The DNA for the CDR3 is TGTGCTAGTGGTTTGGTAGAATCGCTGTACAATGAGCAGTTCTTC.

The chain is built from TRBV7-9 and TRBJ1-6; no firm D call. V was clipped by 1 base and J by 4 bases, with 5 bases between them. Germline-derived CDR1 and CDR2 are SEHNR and FQNEAQ (reference sequence). The CDR3 is made up of 14 amino acids. CDR3 region: CASSLVGYNSPLHF. The DNA of the CDR3 is TGTGCCAGCAGCTTAGTAGGGTATAATTCACCCCTCCACTTT.

This chain uses TRBV30 with TRBJ1-1; maybe TRBD1 (5 bases). CDR1 and CDR2 (germline): GTSNPN, SVGIG (reference sequence). V was pared by 0 bases and J by 7 bases, with 21 bases between. The CDR3 is 16 residues long. The CDR3 is CAWSVRGGIKWDEAFF. The CDR3 bases are TGTGCCTGGAGTGTGAGGGGCGGGATAAAATGGGATGAAGCTTTCTTT.

This clone was seen a single time. The chain recombines TRBV9 with TRBJ2-5; perhaps TRBD1 as D (6 bases). The CDR3 loop spans 15 amino acids. Trimming took 1 base from V and 3 from J, leaving 13 bases between them. Per the germline V gene, CDR1 is SGDLS and CDR2 is YYNGEE. The CDR3 loop reads CASSVTGTPKETQYF. DNA of the CDR3: TGTGCCAGCAGCGTAACCGGGACACCCAAAGAGACCCAGTACTTC.

The V call is TRBV5-6, the J call TRBJ2-2; possible D gene TRBD2, 6 bases. V was trimmed by 3 bases and J by 5 bases, leaving 14 bases between them. In germline, CDR1 is SGHDT, CDR2 YYEEEE. The length of the CDR3 is 15 residues. The CDR3 protein is CASSSPGRGTGELFF. In nucleotides, the CDR3 is TGTGCCAGCAGCTCGCCAGGACGGGGGACCGGGGAGCTGTTTTTT.

The chain links TRBV7-2 to TRBJ2-6; D is undetermined. Germline-derived CDR1 and CDR2 are SGHTA and FQGNSA. The ends were cut back, 5 bases at V and 4 bases at J, with 9 bases in the middle. CDR3 size: 14 residues. CDR3 in amino acids: CASSPMGGANVLTF. DNA for the CDR3: TGTGCCAGCAGCCCTATGGGGGGGGCCAACGTCCTGACTTTC.

The chain employs TRBV2 and TRBJ1-1, with D perhaps matching TRBD1 (5 bases). Trimming removed 6 bases at V and 4 bases at J, with 12 bases between. Per the germline V gene, CDR1 is SNHLY and CDR2 is FYNNEI. The CDR3 runs to 13 residues. The CDR3: CASSEETVTEAFF. The CDR3 DNA reads TGTGCCAGCAGCGAGGAGACAGTCACTGAAGCTTTCTTT.

V usage is TRBV16 and J usage is TRBJ1-1, with D perhaps matching TRBD1 (6 bases). V was trimmed by 6 bases and J by 4 bases, leaving 15 bases between them. This CDR3 contains 14 residues. CDR1 KGHSY and CDR2 FQNENV come from the germline V gene. CDR3 nucleotides: TGTGCCAGCAGTCAAAACAGGGTTGGCACTGAAGCTTTCTTT. Translation gives CASSQNRVGTEAFF.

The gene calls are TRBV6-5 and TRBJ2-7; D might be TRBD1 (6 bases). Germline-derived CDR1 and CDR2 are MNHEY and SVGAGI. The V end was cut by 6 bases, the J end by 0 bases, with 15 bases between. This CDR3 comprises 15 residues. CDR3 region: CASRARQVSSYEQYF. DNA for the CDR3: TGTGCCAGCAGGGCCCGACAGGTTAGCTCCTACGAGCAGTACTTC.

J is TRBJ2-2 and V is TRBV5-6; unclear D gene. CDR3 length: 15 residues. Trimming removed 0 bases from V and 2 bases from J, with 8 bases in between. Germline lookup yields CDR1 SGHDT and CDR2 YYEEEE. The CDR3 region has the DNA TGTGCCAGCAGCTTGGTAGGGCCTAACACCGGGGAGCTGTTTTTT. It yields the protein CASSLVGPNTGELFF.

The CDR3 protein is CASSQDPPRGSQLSSYNSPLHF. In nucleotides, the CDR3 is TGCGCCAGCAGCCAAGATCCCCCGAGGGGCAGCCAACTTAGCTCCTATAATTCACCCCTCCACTTT. The chain recombines TRBV4-1 with TRBJ1-6, with a weak D call TRBD1 (5 bases). The germline CDR1 and CDR2 sequences are MGHRA and YSYEKL. There are 22 residues in the CDR3. V lost 0 bases and J lost 0, with 24 bases in between.

V and J are TRBV6-1 and TRBJ1-1, with a tentative D call TRBD1 (5 bases). Germline assignment: CDR1 MNHNS and CDR2 SASEGT. The V end was cut by 2 bases, the J end by 0 bases, with 10 bases between. CDR3 size: 15 residues. The chain's CDR3 is CASSEQAGLNTEAFF. CDR3 coding DNA: TGTGCCAGCAGTGAACAAGCAGGGCTGAACACTGAAGCTTTCTTT.

The J gene is TRBJ1-4, the V gene TRBV19, with D tentatively TRBD1 (6 bases). Germline V gene sequence: CDR1 LNHDA, CDR2 SQIVND (reference sequence). V gave up 6 bases and J gave up 5 bases, with 13 bases separating them. The CDR3 totals 14 residues. In DNA form, the CDR3 reads TGTGCCAGTAGGATGACAGGTCTCAATGAAAAACTGTTTTTT. It codes for CASRMTGLNEKLFF.

The chain joins TRBV6-6 to TRBJ2-5, with 7 bases aligning to TRBD2. Gene TRBJ2-7 matches the end of the DNA better, so the J call may be wrong. The CDR3 sequence is 15 residues long. Per the germline V gene, CDR1 is MNHNY and CDR2 is SVGAGI (reference sequence). CDR3 residues: CASSQPGGSSYEQYF. The CDR3 nucleotides are TGTGCCAGCAGTCAACCCGGGGGGAGTAGCTACGAGCAGTACTTC.

This chain joins TRBV5-1 and TRBJ2-7, with D perhaps TRBD1 or TRBD2 (5 bases each). This CDR3 has 15 amino acids. In germline, CDR1 is SGHRS, CDR2 YFSETQ. Trimming stripped 0 bases from V and 0 bases from J, with 10 bases between. The CDR3 nucleotides are TGCGCCAGCAGCTTGGCCGGGGCCAGCTCCTACGAGCAGTACTTC. It is translated as CASSLAGASSYEQYF.

The gene calls are TRBV10-3 and TRBJ1-1; D unresolved. CDR1 ENHRY and CDR2 SYGVKD come from the germline V gene. Trimming took 6 bases from V and 1 from J, leaving 9 bases between them. This CDR3 is built from 13 residues. The CDR3 loop reads CAIRGPSNTEAFF. As DNA, the CDR3 is TGTGCCATCAGGGGCCCCTCGAACACTGAAGCTTTCTTT.

This sequence joins TRBV15 and TRBJ2-7; D is perhaps TRBD1 or TRBD2 (5 bases each). Germline V lookup: CDR1 LNHNV, CDR2 YYDKDF (reference sequence). Trimming removed 3 bases from V and 0 bases from J, with 18 bases in between. The CDR3 has 17 residues. This chain's CDR3 is CATSRRPGPISSYEQYF. As DNA, the CDR3 is TGTGCCACCAGCAGGAGACCGGGGCCGATCAGCTCCTACGAGCAGTACTTC.

About this clone itself: Additional DNA sequences in this sample encode the identical CDR3. The V call is TRBV5-4, the J call TRBJ1-5; D is undetermined. Deletions cut 0 bases from V and 4 bases from J, with 5 bases between. CDR3 length: 13 amino acids. CDR1 is SGHNT and CDR2 is YYREEE in the germline V gene (reference sequence). The chain's CDR3 is CASSLGPNQPQHF. Written as DNA, the CDR3 is TGTGCCAGCAGCTTGGGTCCTAATCAGCCCCAGCATTTT.

The chain couples TRBV6-1 to TRBJ1-5; D is unresolved. Between the trimmed V and J ends, which lost 2 bases and 4 bases, there was a span of 6 bases. The germline gives CDR1 MNHNS, CDR2 SASEGT. This CDR3 has 13 amino acids. In DNA, the CDR3 is TGTGCCAGCAGTGAAATGAGGAATCAGCCCCAGCATTTT. Translating it yields CASSEMRNQPQHF.

V gene TRBV30 combines with J gene TRBJ2-4, with D tentatively TRBD1 or TRBD2 (5 bases each). V lost 0 bases and J lost 2, with 20 bases in between. There are 18 residues in the CDR3. Germline V gives CDR1 GTSNPN, CDR2 SVGIG (reference sequence). The CDR3 spells CAWSVPEGWDQSKNIQYF. The CDR3 nucleotides are TGTGCCTGGAGTGTACCTGAGGGTTGGGACCAATCCAAAAACATTCAGTACTTC.

This chain joins TRBV5-4 and TRBJ1-1; TRBD1 is a possible D gene (5 bases). V shed 2 bases and J shed 4 bases, with 21 bases lying between them. Germline V CDR1 and CDR2: SGHNT, YYREEE (reference sequence). The CDR3 runs to 17 residues. CDR3 protein: CASSFPGILSHGTEAFF. The CDR3 DNA follows: TGTGCCAGCAGCTTCCCAGGGATTCTCTCCCATGGCACTGAAGCTTTCTTT.

Notes on this clone: This CDR3 is also generated by other DNA sequences in the sample. This sequence joins TRBV11-2 and TRBJ2-1; TRBD2 matches 7 bases. This CDR3 has 13 amino acids. The germline V gene encodes CDR1 SGHAT and CDR2 FQNNGV. J was trimmed by 6 bases and V by 4 bases; bases with no gene match: 3. The CDR3 DNA sequence: TGTGCCAGCAGCTCCGGACTAGGCAATGAGCAGTTCTTC. Its protein product is CASSSGLGNEQFF.

V is TRBV12-2 and J is TRBJ2-4; the DNA was not used to check the table's D call, TRBD1. TRBV12-2 is classified as a pseudogene. The CDR3 has 15 residues. CDR3 residues: CASRSPEGAGSIQYF. Here the CDR3 DNA reads TGTGCAAGTCGCTCCCCGGAGGGGGCGGGGAGCATTCAGTACTTC.

This clone was seen just once. The chain uses TRBV6-6 and TRBJ2-3; D uncertain. Germline V gene data show CDR1 as MNHNY and CDR2 as SVGAGI (reference sequence). This CDR3 has 12 amino acids. V was pared by 11 bases and J by 5 bases, with 14 bases between. CDR3 loop: CAARRWEDTQYF. CDR3 in DNA: TGTGCCGCCCGACGGTGGGAAGATACGCAGTATTTT.

The V call is TRBV5-1, the J call TRBJ1-1; a weak D match, TRBD1 (6 bases). The V end lost 0 bases, the J end lost 5 bases, and 14 bases lay between the germline ends. The length of the CDR3 is 15 residues. The germline V gene has CDR1 SGHRS and CDR2 YFSETQ. CDR3 sequence (DNA): TGCGCCAGCAGCTTGGGAGGAACAGGGAGGACTGAAGCTTTCTTT. Translation gives CASSLGGTGRTEAFF. The whole variable domain, remainder taken from reference TRBV5-1 and TRBJ1-1, is KAGVTQTPRYLIKTRGQQVTLSCSPISGHRSVSWYQQTPGQGLQFLFEYFSETQRNKGNFPGRFSGRQFSNSRSEMNVSTLELGDSALYLCASSLGGTGRTEAFFGQGTRLTVV.

This sequence joins TRBV6-1 and TRBJ1-1; unclear D gene. V was pared by 2 bases and J by 7 bases, with 17 bases between. This CDR3 comprises 15 residues. Germline V CDR1 and CDR2: MNHNS, SASEGT. CDR3 sequence (DNA): TGTGCCAGCAGTGAAACCATTCTATTACGGGTTGAAGCTTTCTTT. Its translation: CASSETILLRVEAFF.

This clone came up once. J is TRBJ1-6 and V is TRBV5-8; D unclear. Trimming stripped 4 bases from V and 4 bases from J, with 15 bases between. CDR1 is SGHTS, CDR2 YDEGEE, per germline. CDR3 length equals 16 residues. Here the CDR3 DNA reads TGTGCCAGCAGCGGGAGGGTCCCCTCTTATAATTCACCCCTCCACTTT. As protein: CASSGRVPSYNSPLHF.

With respect to this clone: In the same sample, other DNA sequences code for this CDR3. This rearrangement joins TRBV28 to TRBJ2-7; D gene ambiguous. The CDR3 length is 11 residues. V lost 3 bases and J 5 bases, leaving 5 bases between the germline ends. Germline V gene sequence: CDR1 MDHEN, CDR2 SYDVKM. CDR3 loop: CASSFFHEQYF. The CDR3 DNA sequence: TGTGCCAGCAGTTTCTTCCACGAGCAGTACTTC.